Listed here are 20 T cell receptor beta chains from one sample, sequenced in a study of blood T cell repertoires in COVID-19. Repertoires were generated with immunoSEQ multiplex PCR, while TCRdb's copy carries only in-frame clones and drops some. The sample contains 310,000 or so clones, about nine tenths of which appear only once. The sequenced material came from PBMCs or T cells enriched from blood (not recorded which). The source is a woman between 18 and 29 years old who had recovered from COVID-19.

V gene TRBV19 combines with J gene TRBJ1-3, with TRBD1 as a possible D gene (6 bases). V was shortened by 6 bases and J by 4 bases, with 10 bases between the two germline ends. The CDR3 has 13 amino acids. Germline-derived CDR1 and CDR2 are LNHDA and SQIVND (reference sequence). The CDR3 here is CASSQGRGNTIYF. In DNA, the CDR3 is TGTGCCAGTAGCCAGGGGAGAGGAAACACCATATATTTT.

The chain couples TRBV27 to TRBJ2-7, with 8 bases that match TRBD1. This CDR3 is built from 17 residues. The V segment lost 4 bases and the J segment 5 bases; nucleotides outside the gene matches: 16. From germline, CDR1 is MNHEY and CDR2 SMNVEV (reference sequence). In DNA form, the CDR3 reads TGTGCCAGCAGTTACCCCCCGGCAGGGGGCATATTTCACGAGCAGTACTTC. It specifies CASSYPPAGGIFHEQYF.

V and J are TRBV9 and TRBJ2-1; no definite D call. CDR1 is SGDLS and CDR2 is YYNGEE in the germline V gene. The CDR3 is 15 amino acids. V dropped 0 bases and J dropped 9 bases, with 16 bases sitting between them. The CDR3 protein is CASSVVATKSGEQFF. Here the CDR3 DNA reads TGTGCCAGCAGCGTAGTGGCTACTAAGTCGGGTGAGCAGTTCTTC.

The chain carries TRBV2 and TRBJ2-5; no clear D gene. The germline gives CDR1 SNHLY, CDR2 FYNNEI. This CDR3 has 14 amino acids. With 3 bases removed from V and 5 bases from J, the gap between germline ends came to 13 bases. CDR3 sequence reads: CASSERQSPETQYF. The CDR3 nucleotides read TGTGCCAGCAGTGAGCGGCAGAGTCCTGAGACCCAGTACTTC.

V is TRBV4-2 and J is TRBJ1-5; D is ambiguous. Looked up from germline, CDR1 is LGHNA and CDR2 is YNFKEQ. The CDR3 loop spans 13 amino acids. Trimming took off 0 bases at V and 7 bases at J, with 7 bases between the two ends. CDR3 sequence reads: CASSQDPGQPQHF. The CDR3, as DNA: TGTGCCAGCAGCCAAGATCCGGGGCAGCCCCAGCATTTT.

The chain is built from TRBV4-1 and TRBJ1-1, with D maybe TRBD1 (5 bases). The CDR3 is 14 amino acids. The germline V gene encodes CDR1 MGHRA and CDR2 YSYEKL. Trimming removed 3 bases from V and 3 bases from J, with 11 bases in between. Here the CDR3 reads CASSQRPGYTEAFF. CDR3 sequence (DNA): TGCGCCAGCAGCCAGAGACCAGGGTACACTGAAGCTTTCTTT.

The rearrangement joins TRBV25-1 to TRBJ2-5; 10 bases fit TRBD2. CDR1 MGHDK and CDR2 SYGVNS come from the germline V gene. V was pared by 3 bases and J by 5 bases, with 6 bases of the junction left unmatched. The CDR3 totals 15 residues. The CDR3, as DNA: TGTGCCAGCAGTGATGCTAGCGGGAGTGGGGAGACCCAGTACTTC. This translates into CASSDASGSGETQYF.

The chain combines TRBV6-5 with TRBJ1-1, with TRBD1 matching 8 bases. J gave up 5 bases and V 6 bases, and 8 bases lay outside the gene matches. The CDR3 runs to 14 residues. CDR1 is MNHEY, CDR2 SVGAGI, per germline. CDR3 nucleotide sequence: TGTGCCAGCAGATACCAGGGGGCGCAAACTGAAGCTTTCTTT. Translation: CASRYQGAQTEAFF.

The chain joins TRBV27 to TRBJ2-7, with a possible D match to TRBD2 (7 bases). The CDR3 length is 14 residues. Per the germline V gene, CDR1 is MNHEY and CDR2 is SMNVEV (reference sequence). The ends were cut back, 4 bases at V and 2 bases at J, with 12 bases in the middle. The CDR3 reads CASSSGAGAYEQYF. In nucleotides, the CDR3 is TGTGCCAGCAGTTCGGGGGCGGGGGCCTACGAGCAGTACTTC.

The chain uses TRBV27 and TRBJ1-1, with a tentative D call TRBD1 (5 bases). Germline CDR1 and CDR2: MNHEY and SMNVEV (reference sequence). This CDR3 contains 14 residues. V lost 6 bases, J lost 1 base, and 12 bases lay in between. The CDR3 sequence: CASRDTGENTEAFF. In DNA form, the CDR3 reads TGTGCCAGCAGGGACACCGGAGAGAACACTGAAGCTTTCTTT.

The chain couples TRBV27 to TRBJ1-4, with 9 bases that match TRBD1. The CDR3 consists of 15 residues. The germline CDR1 and CDR2 sequences are MNHEY and SMNVEV (reference sequence). V shed 1 base, J shed 3 bases, and the junction held 0 bases outside the gene matches. The CDR3 sequence: CASSLWTGANEKLFF. CDR3 in DNA: TGTGCCAGCAGTTTATGGACAGGGGCTAATGAAAAACTGTTTTTT.

V gene TRBV7-2 combines with J gene TRBJ1-3; 7 nucleotides line up with TRBD1. Unmatched junction bases numbered 6, after V lost 4 bases and J lost 0 bases. Germline loops: CDR1 SGHTA, CDR2 FQGNSA. This CDR3 has 16 residues. The CDR3 protein is CASSSRGQPSGNTIYF. CDR3 DNA sequence: TGTGCCAGCAGCTCAAGGGGACAGCCCTCTGGAAACACCATATATTTT.

V gene TRBV18 combines with J gene TRBJ2-5, with D hard to call. This CDR3 has 11 residues. Germline V CDR1 and CDR2: KGHSH, LQKENI. Trimming removed 3 bases from V and 4 bases from J, with 3 bases in between. This chain's CDR3 is CASSPRETQYF. DNA for the CDR3: TGTGCCAGCTCACCCAGAGAGACCCAGTACTTC. Based on the CDR3 plus reference TRBV18 and TRBJ2-5, the full variable domain is NAGVMQNPRHLVRRRGQEARLRCSPMKGHSHVYWYRQLPEEGLKFMVYLQKENIIDESGMPKERFSAEFPKEGPSILRIQQVVRGDSAAYFCASSPRETQYFGPGTRLLVL.

This sequence joins TRBV5-1 and TRBJ2-3; 13 bases fit TRBD2. The CDR3 runs 18 residues. Germline V gene lookup returns CDR1 SGHRS and CDR2 YFSETQ. Unmatched junction bases numbered 4, after V lost 0 bases and J lost 0 bases. The CDR3 nucleotides are TGCGCCAGCAGCTTGGGACGGGGACTAGCGGGGAGCACAGATACGCAGTATTTT. Encoded protein: CASSLGRGLAGSTDTQYF.

The gene calls are TRBV29-1 and TRBJ2-5, with TRBD2 identical over 7 bases. V was clipped by 7 bases and J by 5 bases; unmatched bases: 4. CDR1 is SQVTM, CDR2 ANQGSEA, per germline. The CDR3 loop spans 11 amino acids. The chain's CDR3 is CSAGLGETQYF. The CDR3 region has the DNA TGCAGCGCCGGACTAGGCGAGACCCAGTACTTC.

Concerning this clone: The sample contains more than one DNA sequence encoding this CDR3. The chain couples TRBV4-1 to TRBJ1-5; unclear D gene. With 1 base removed from V and 2 bases from J, the gap between germline ends came to 9 bases. Germline assignment: CDR1 MGHRA and CDR2 YSYEKL. The length of the CDR3 is 15 residues. The CDR3 loop is CASSQVPGGNQPQHF. The CDR3 region has the DNA TGCGCCAGCAGCCAAGTTCCGGGAGGCAATCAGCCCCAGCATTTT.

This chain links TRBV5-1 with TRBJ2-7; D ambiguous. The CDR3 has 14 residues. V lost 6 bases and J lost 3, with 16 bases in between. Looked up from germline, CDR1 is SGHRS and CDR2 is YFSETQ. The CDR3 protein is CASNRDERFYEQYF. The DNA for the CDR3 is TGCGCCAGCAACCGTGATGAACGGTTCTACGAGCAGTACTTC. The variable domain in full, with the rest retrieved from reference TRBV5-1 and TRBJ2-7, is KAGVTQTPRYLIKTRGQQVTLSCSPISGHRSVSWYQQTPGQGLQFLFEYFSETQRNKGNFPGRFSGRQFSNSRSEMNVSTLELGDSALYLCASNRDERFYEQYFGPGTRLTVT.

The J gene is TRBJ2-2, the V gene TRBV13, with 8 bases matching TRBD1. The CDR3 has 15 residues. Germline CDR1 and CDR2: PRHDT and FYEKMQ (reference sequence). J was trimmed by 5 bases and V by 4 bases; bases with no gene match: 6. The CDR3, as DNA: TGTGCCAGCAGCTCGACAGGGGTTCGGACCGGGGAGCTGTTTTTT. This sequence encodes CASSSTGVRTGELFF.

The chain carries TRBV18 and TRBJ1-3; D is possibly TRBD1 (5 bases). V was pared by 6 bases and J by 0 bases, with 12 bases between. Germline CDR1 KGHSH, CDR2 LQKENI. This CDR3 has 15 amino acids. In nucleotides, the CDR3 is TGTGCCAGCTCCTCCGGGACTAACTCTGGAAACACCATATATTTT. It translates to CASSSGTNSGNTIYF.

This clone has just one count. The rearrangement uses TRBV3-1 (or the pseudogene TRBV3-2) and TRBJ1-2; TRBD1 matches at 8 bases. CDR1 LGHDT and CDR2 YNNKEL come from the germline V gene (reference sequence). V dropped 5 bases and J dropped 8; count of bases not matched to a gene: 10. The CDR3 spans 14 residues. CDR3 sequence reads: CASSAQGASVGYTF. The DNA for the CDR3 is TGTGCCAGCAGCGCGCAGGGGGCTTCGGTAGGCTACACCTTC.